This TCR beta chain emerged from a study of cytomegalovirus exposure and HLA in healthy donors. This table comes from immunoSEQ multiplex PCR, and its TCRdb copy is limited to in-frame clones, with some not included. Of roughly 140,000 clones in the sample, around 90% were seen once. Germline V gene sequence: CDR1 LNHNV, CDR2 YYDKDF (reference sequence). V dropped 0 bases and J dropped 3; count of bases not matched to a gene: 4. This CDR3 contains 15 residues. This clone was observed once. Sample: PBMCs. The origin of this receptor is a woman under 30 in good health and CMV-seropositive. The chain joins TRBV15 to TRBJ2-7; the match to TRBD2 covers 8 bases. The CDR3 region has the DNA TGTGCCACCAGCAGAGATCGGGGGGGGCTCTACGAGCAGTACTTC. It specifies CATSRDRGGLYEQYF.